This T cell receptor (beta chain) was sequenced during a study of metastatic and nonmetastatic thyroid tumors. Across the study: It was across blood and tumor or nodule tissue from malignant and benign thyroid patients that repertoires were compared. Broader study findings: Compared with benign nodules, malignant thyroid tumors were reported to have significantly higher TCR beta diversity in both blood and tumor.

Germline CDR1 and CDR2: SGHRS and YFSETQ. J was trimmed by 5 bases and V by 4 bases; bases with no gene match: 5. CDR3 size: 14 residues. Patients underwent thyroid surgery, and none had received any treatment before it. Original data processing: A classifier for distant metastasis in papillary thyroid cancer was constructed using CDR3 differences observed across clinicopathological groups. TCRdb re-processed the PCR reads through MiXCR. TCRdb's processing, not the authors', yielded these V and J calls. The sample has tens of thousands of clones, less than 35% seen once; the top ten hold 11% to 15%. This clone was seen at least ten times. Antigen unknown.

This chain links TRBV5-1 with TRBJ2-2, with 7 bases identical to TRBD1. Input material: blood. The clonotype comes from a female donor with papillary thyroid cancer or a benign thyroid nodule (not recorded which). Some clones in this sample may be carry-over from other donors' samples. The CDR3 DNA sequence: TGCGCCAGCAGCAAGGGACAGCTAACCGGGGAGCTGTTTTTT. Translating it yields CASSKGQLTGELFF.